The present T cell receptor beta chain was sequenced within a study of a mutant IDH1 vaccine in newly diagnosed glioma. With V trimmed by 4 bases and J by 0 bases, 9 bases remained unmatched. The V gene's germline CDR1 is MGHRA and CDR2 YSYEKL. The CDR3 is made up of 17 amino acids. Time point here: week 35, safety follow-up. The study gave 300 ug of mutant IDH1 20-mer peptide per vaccine dose, with topical imiquimod. As for this clone: The target antigen is unknown.

Clones were read by immunoSEQ multiplex PCR, and TCRdb kept only the in-frame ones, dropping some. There are about 65,000 clones in the sample; roughly 79% occur only once, and roughly 5.2% lies in the top ten. J is TRBJ2-3 and V is TRBV4-1, with TRBD2 matching 8 bases. This receptor was obtained from a man aged 40-55 years with glioma. Source: PBMCs, taken from a glioma patient whose treatment included an IDH1 peptide vaccine. In DNA form, the CDR3 reads TGCGCCAGCAGCCCCTTGTCACTAGCGGCTAGCACAGATACGCAGTATTTT. Protein: CASSPLSLAASTDTQYF.